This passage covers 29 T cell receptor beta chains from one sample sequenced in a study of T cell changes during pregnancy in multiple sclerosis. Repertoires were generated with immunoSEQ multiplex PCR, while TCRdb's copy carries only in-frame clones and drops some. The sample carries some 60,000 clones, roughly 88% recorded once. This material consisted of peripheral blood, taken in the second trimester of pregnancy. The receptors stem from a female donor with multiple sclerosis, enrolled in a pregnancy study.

The DNA for the CDR3 is TGTGCCAGCAGCTTAGTTTGGTCAGGCCAAGAGACCCAGTACTTC. It yields the protein CASSLVWSGQETQYF. The chain carries TRBV7-8 and TRBJ2-5; no clear D gene. Germline CDR1 reads SGHVS; CDR2 reads FQNEAQ. Trimming shortened V by 1 base and J by 1 base, and 10 bases separated the two germline ends. The CDR3 runs 15 residues.

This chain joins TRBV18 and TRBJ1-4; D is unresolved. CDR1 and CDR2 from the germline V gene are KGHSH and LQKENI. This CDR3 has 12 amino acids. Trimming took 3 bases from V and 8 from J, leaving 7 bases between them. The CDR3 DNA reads TGTGCCAGCTCACCCGGAGTGGAAAAACTGTTTTTT. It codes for CASSPGVEKLFF.

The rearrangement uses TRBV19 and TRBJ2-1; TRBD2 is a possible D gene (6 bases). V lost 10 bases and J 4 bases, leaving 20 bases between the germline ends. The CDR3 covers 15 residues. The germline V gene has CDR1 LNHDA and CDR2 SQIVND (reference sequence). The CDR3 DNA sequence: TGTGCCACCTGGTCGAGGGGAGGAGGTTACAATGAGCAGTTCTTC. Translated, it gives CATWSRGGGYNEQFF.

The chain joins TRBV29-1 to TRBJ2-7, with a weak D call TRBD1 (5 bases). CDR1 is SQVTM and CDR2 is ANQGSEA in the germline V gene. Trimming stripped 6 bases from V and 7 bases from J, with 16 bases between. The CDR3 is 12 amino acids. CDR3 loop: CSVSPQGEEQYF. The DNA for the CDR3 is TGCAGCGTATCACCCCAGGGTGAAGAGCAGTACTTC.

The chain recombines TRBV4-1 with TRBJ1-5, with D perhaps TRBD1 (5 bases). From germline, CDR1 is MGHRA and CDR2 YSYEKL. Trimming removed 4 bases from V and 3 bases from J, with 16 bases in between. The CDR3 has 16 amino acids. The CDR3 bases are TGCGCCAGCAGCCCGCCCCTGACAGACTTCAATCAGCCCCAGCATTTT. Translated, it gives CASSPPLTDFNQPQHF.

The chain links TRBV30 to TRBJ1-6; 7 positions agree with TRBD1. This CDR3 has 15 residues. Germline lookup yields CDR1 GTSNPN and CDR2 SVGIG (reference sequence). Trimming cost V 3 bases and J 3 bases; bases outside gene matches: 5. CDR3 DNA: TGTGCCTGGAGCCCAGGGGGAGTCTATAATTCACCCCTCCACTTT. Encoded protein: CAWSPGGVYNSPLHF.

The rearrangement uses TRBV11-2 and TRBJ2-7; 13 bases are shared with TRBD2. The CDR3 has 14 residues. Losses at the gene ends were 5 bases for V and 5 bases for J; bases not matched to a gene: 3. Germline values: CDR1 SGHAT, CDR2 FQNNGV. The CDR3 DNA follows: TGTGCCAGCAGCAGGACTAGCGGGGGCCACGAGCAGTACTTC. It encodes CASSRTSGGHEQYF.

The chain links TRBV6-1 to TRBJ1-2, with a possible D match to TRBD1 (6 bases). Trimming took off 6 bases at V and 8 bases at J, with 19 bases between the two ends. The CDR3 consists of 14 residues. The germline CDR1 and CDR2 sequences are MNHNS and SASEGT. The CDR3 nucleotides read TGTGCCAGCAGCGAGGGACATCGGGTTTACGGCTACACCTTC. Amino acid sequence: CASSEGHRVYGYTF.

The CDR3 reads CASSSGGSGANVLTF. The CDR3 nucleotides are TGTGCCAGCAGTTCAGGGGGCTCTGGGGCCAACGTCCTGACTTTC. The rearrangement uses TRBV28 and TRBJ2-6; TRBD1 agrees at 7 bases. V shed 4 bases and J 0 bases; nucleotides not matched to a gene: 0. Germline V gives CDR1 MDHEN, CDR2 SYDVKM. The CDR3 extends over 15 amino acids.

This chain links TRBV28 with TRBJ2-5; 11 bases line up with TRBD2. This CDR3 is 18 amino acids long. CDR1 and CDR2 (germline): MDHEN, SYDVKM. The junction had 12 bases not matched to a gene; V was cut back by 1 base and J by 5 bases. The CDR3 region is CASSLLTSGGTGWETQYF. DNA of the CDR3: TGTGCCAGCAGTTTATTAACTAGCGGGGGCACGGGATGGGAGACCCAGTACTTC.

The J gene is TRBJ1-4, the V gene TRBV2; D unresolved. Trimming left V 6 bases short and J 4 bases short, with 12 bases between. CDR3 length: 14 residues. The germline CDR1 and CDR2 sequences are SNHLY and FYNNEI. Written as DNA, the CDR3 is TGTGCCAGCAGAGAGAACAGTCTTAATGAAAAACTGTTTTTT. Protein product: CASRENSLNEKLFF.

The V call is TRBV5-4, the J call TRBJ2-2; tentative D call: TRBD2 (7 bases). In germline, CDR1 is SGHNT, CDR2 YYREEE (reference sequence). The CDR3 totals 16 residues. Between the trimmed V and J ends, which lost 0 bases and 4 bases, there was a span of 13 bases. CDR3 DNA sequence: TGTGCCAGCAGCTTGGAGGGGGGGCGAGGCACCGGGGAGCTGTTTTTT. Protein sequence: CASSLEGGRGTGELFF.

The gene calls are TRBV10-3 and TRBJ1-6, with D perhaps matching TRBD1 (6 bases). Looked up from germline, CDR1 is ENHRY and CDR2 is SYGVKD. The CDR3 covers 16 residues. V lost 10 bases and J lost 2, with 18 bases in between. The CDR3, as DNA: TGTGCCACCTCCACCACCGACAGGCCCTATAATTCACCCCTCCACTTT. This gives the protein CATSTTDRPYNSPLHF.

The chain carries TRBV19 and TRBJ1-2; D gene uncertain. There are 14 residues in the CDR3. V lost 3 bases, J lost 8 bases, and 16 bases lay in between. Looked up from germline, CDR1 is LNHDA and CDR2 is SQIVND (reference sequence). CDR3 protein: CASSIGEKSSGYTF. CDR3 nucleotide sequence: TGTGCCAGTAGTATCGGTGAAAAGTCCTCCGGCTACACCTTC.

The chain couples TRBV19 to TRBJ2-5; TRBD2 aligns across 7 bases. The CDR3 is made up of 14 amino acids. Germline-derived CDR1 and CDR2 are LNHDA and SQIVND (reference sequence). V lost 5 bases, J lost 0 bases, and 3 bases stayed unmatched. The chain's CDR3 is CASSSRGYQETQYF. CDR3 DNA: TGTGCCAGTAGTTCGCGGGGGTACCAAGAGACCCAGTACTTC.

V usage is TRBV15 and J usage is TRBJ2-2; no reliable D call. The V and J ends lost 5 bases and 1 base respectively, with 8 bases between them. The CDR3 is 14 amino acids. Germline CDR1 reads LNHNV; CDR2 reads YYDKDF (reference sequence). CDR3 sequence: CATSPRQNTGELFF. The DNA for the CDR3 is TGTGCCACCAGCCCGCGACAGAACACCGGGGAGCTGTTTTTT.

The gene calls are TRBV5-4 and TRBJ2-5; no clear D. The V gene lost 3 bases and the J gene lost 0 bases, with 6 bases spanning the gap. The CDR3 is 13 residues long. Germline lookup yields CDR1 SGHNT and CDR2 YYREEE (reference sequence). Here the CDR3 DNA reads TGTGCCAGCAGCTCAGATTACCAAGAGACCCAGTACTTC. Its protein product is CASSSDYQETQYF.

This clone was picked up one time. The CDR3 DNA sequence: TGTGCCAGCAGTTTTTTGCGGGGGGGAGCAGATACGCAGTATTTT. Its protein product is CASSFLRGGADTQYF. V usage is TRBV28 and J usage is TRBJ2-3; 9 nucleotides line up with TRBD2. Trimming removed 3 bases from V and 4 bases from J; junction bases left unmatched: 5. CDR1 and CDR2 from the germline V gene are MDHEN and SYDVKM. CDR3 length: 15 residues.

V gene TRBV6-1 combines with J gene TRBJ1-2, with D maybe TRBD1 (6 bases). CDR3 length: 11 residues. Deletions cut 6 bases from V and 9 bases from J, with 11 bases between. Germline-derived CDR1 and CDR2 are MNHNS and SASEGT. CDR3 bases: TGTGCCAGCAGGGACGGGGACAGCTACACCTTC. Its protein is CASRDGDSYTF.

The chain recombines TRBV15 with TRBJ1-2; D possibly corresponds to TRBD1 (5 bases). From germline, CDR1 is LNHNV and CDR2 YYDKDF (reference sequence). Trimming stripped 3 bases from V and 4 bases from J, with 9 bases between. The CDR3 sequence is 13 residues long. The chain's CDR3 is CATSRGGFYGYTF. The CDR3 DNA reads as TGTGCCACCAGCAGGGGGGGGTTCTATGGCTACACCTTC.

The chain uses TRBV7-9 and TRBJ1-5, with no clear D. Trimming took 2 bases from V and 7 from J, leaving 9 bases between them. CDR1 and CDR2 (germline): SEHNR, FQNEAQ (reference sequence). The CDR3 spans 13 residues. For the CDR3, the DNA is TGTGCCAGCAGCTTATCGAGCGAGCAGCCCCAGCATTTT. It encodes CASSLSSEQPQHF. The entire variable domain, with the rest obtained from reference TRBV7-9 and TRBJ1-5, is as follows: DTGVSQNPRHKITKRGQNVTFRCDPISEHNRLYWYRQTLGQGPEFLTYFQNEAQLEKSRLLSDRFSAERPKGSFSTLEIQRTEQGDSAMYLCASSLSSEQPQHFGDGTRLSIL.

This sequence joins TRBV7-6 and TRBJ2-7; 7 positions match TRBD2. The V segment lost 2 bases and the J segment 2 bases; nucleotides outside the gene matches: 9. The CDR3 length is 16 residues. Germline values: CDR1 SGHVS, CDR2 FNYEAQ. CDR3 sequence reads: CASSLSSGVSPYEQYF. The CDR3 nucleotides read TGTGCCAGCAGCTTATCGAGCGGGGTTTCACCCTACGAGCAGTACTTC.

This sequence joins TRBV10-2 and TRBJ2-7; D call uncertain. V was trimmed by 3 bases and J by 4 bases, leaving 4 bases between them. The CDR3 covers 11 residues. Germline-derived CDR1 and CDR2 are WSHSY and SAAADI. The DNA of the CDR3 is TGCGCCAGCAGTGACAGTTACGAGCAGTACTTC. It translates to CASSDSYEQYF.

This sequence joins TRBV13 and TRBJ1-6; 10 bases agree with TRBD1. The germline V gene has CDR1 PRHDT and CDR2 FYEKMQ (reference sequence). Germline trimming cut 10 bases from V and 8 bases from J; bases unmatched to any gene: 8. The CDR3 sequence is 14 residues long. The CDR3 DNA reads TGTGCCATCATAAGCGGGACAGGGGATTCACCCCTCCACTTT. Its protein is CAIISGTGDSPLHF.

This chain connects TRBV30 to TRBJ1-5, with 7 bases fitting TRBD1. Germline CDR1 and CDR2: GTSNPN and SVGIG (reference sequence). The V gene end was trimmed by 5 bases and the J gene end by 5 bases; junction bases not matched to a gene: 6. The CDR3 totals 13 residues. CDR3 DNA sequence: TGTGCCTGGGACCGGGACAGAGATCAGCCCCAGCATTTT. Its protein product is CAWDRDRDQPQHF.

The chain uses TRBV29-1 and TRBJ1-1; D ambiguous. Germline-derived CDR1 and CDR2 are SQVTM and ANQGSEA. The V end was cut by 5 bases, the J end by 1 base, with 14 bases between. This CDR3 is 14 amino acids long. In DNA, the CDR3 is TGCAGCGTTTTCCCCCTAGGGAGGAACACTGAAGCTTTCTTT. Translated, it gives CSVFPLGRNTEAFF. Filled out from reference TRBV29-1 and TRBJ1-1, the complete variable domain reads SAVISQKPSRDICQRGTSLTIQCQVDSQVTMMFWYRQQPGQSLTLIATANQGSEATYESGFVIDKFPISRPNLTFSTLTVSNMSPEDSSIYLCSVFPLGRNTEAFFGQGTRLTVV.

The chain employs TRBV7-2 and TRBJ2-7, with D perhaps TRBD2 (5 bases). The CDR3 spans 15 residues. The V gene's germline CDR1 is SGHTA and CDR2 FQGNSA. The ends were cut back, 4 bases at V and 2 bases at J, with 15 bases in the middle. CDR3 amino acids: CASSSGGLATYEQYF. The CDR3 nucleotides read TGTGCCAGCAGCTCCGGAGGTTTGGCCACCTACGAGCAGTACTTC.

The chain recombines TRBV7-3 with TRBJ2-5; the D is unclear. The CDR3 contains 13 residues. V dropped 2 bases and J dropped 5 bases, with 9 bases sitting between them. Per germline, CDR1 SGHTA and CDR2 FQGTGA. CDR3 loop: CASSLGSAETQYF. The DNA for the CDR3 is TGTGCCAGCAGCTTAGGGTCAGCGGAGACCCAGTACTTC.

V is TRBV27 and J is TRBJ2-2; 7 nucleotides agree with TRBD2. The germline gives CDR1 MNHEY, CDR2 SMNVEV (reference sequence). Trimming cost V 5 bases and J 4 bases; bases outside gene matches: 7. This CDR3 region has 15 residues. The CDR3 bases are TGTGCCAGCAGTCTCTTTGCGGGAGTCACCGGGGAGCTGTTTTTT. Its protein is CASSLFAGVTGELFF.